This TCR beta chain was documented in a study of blood T cells in healthy people across ages. Study findings and constraints: Long-lived and aged donors differed, with more naive CD4+ cells and higher diversity in the long-lived.

Total RNA, at least 5.5 micrograms per sample, was extracted from PBMCs. The sample holds a few counts of this clonotype. Its antigen is currently unknown. Alongside a J-beta primer mix, a sample-barcoded 5' primer served in a second PCR lasting 7 to 11 cycles. The template-switch adaptor, which had 12 random nucleotides, put a tag on each cDNA molecule. No fewer than 3 million CDR3-containing paired-end reads came from each sample. TCRdb itself ran the 5' RACE reads through MiXCR, one entry per CDR3 protein. The sample yields around 580,000 distinct CDR3 sequences, less than 60% seen once. Sequencing was performed on blood. This receptor was obtained from an elderly man in good health.

The CDR3 DNA is TGTGCCAGCAGCCCAAGTCGGGAGATTTACAATGAGCAGTTCTTC. Amino acid sequence: CASSPSREIYNEQFF. The chain is built from TRBV7-2 and TRBJ2-1, with a weak D call TRBD2 (6 bases). The germline CDR1 and CDR2 sequences are SGHTA and FQGNSA. V dropped 5 bases and J dropped 4 bases, with 15 bases sitting between them. This CDR3 is built from 15 residues.